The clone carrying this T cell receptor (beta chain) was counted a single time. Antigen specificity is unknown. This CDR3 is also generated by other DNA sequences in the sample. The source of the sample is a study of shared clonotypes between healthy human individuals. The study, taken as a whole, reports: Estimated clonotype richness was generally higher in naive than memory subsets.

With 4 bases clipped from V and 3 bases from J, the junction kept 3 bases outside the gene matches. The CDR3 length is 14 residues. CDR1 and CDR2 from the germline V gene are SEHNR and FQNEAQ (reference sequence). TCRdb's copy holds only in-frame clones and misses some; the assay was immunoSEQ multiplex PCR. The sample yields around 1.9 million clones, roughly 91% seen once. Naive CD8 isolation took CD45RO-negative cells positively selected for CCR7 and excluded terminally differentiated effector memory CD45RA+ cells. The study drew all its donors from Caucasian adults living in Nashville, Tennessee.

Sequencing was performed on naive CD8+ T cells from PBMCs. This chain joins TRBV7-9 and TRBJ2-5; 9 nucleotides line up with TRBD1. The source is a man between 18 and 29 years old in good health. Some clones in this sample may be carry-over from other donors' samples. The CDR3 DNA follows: TGTGCCAGCAGCTCGAGGGACAGGGAAGAGACCCAGTACTTC. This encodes CASSSRDREETQYF.